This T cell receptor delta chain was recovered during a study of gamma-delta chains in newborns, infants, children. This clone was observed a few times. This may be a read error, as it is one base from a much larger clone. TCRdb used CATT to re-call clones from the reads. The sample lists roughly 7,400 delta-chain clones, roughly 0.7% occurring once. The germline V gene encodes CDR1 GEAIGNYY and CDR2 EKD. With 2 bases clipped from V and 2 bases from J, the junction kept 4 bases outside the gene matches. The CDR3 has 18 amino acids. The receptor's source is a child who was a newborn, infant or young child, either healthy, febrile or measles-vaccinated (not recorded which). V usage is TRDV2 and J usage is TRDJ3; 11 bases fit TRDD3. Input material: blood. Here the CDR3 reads CACDSGGYGTWDTRQMFF. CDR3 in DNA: TGTGCCTGTGACAGTGGGGGATACGGGACCTGGGACACCCGACAGATGTTTTTC.